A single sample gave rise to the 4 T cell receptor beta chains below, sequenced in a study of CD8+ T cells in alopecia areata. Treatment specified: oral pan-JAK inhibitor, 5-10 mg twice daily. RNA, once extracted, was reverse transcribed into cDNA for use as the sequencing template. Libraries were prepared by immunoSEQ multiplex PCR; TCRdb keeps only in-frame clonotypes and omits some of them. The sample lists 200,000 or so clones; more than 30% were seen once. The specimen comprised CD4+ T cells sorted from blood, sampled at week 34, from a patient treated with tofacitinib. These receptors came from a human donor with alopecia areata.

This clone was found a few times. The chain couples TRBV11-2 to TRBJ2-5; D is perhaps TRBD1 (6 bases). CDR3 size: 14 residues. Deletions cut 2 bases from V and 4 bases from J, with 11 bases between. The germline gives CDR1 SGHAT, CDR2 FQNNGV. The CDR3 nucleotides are TGTGCCAGCAGCTTAATGGCAGGGGCAGAGACCCAGTACTTC. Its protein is CASSLMAGAETQYF.

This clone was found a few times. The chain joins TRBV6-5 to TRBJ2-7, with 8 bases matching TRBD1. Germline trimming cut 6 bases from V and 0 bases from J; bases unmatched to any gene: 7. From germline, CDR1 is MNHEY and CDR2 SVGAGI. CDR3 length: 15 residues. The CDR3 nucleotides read TGTGCCAGCAGGCCGGACAGGGCTTTCTCCTACGAGCAGTACTTC. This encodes CASRPDRAFSYEQYF.

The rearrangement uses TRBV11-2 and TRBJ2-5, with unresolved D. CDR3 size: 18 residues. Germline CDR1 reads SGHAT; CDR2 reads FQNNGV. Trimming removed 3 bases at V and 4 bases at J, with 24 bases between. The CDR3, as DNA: TGTGCCAGCAGCTTCAGGTCGTTACAGCCGACTTCCGGAGAGACCCAGTACTTC. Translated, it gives CASSFRSLQPTSGETQYF.

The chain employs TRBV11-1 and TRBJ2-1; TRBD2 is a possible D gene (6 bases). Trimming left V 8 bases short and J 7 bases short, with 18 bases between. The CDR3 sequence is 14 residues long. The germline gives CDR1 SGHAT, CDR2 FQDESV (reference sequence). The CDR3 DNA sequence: TGTGCCAGCCGCCCCGCGGGGATGATGAATGAGCAGTTCTTC. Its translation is CASRPAGMMNEQFF.